Below, one TCR beta chain is given with its context. Its antigen is undetermined. These data come from a study of lymphopenia after photon versus proton radiotherapy. Regarding the study as a whole: Post-nadir TCR diversity decline inversely tracked overall survival among those who died. Relative stability marked proton patients; photon patients lost diversity and naive cells. After lymphocyte nadir, photon-treated repertoires showed oligoclonal expansion, especially CD8+ Temra.

Produced via immunoSEQ multiplex PCR; TCRdb's table is partial and in-frame only. The top ten hold roughly 15% of the sample, which has 25,000 to 40,000 clones, over 75% seen once. Germline V gives CDR1 SGHRS, CDR2 YFSETQ. J gave up 3 bases and V 0 bases, and 2 bases lay outside the gene matches. The CDR3 has 14 residues. The rearrangement joins TRBV5-1 to TRBJ2-5; TRBD2 matches at 7 bases. The sequences come from peripheral blood, collected from a patient treated with proton-based radiotherapy. The TCR was taken from a woman aged 70-85 years with pancreatic cancer. The CDR3 DNA sequence: TGCGCCAGCAGCTTGGCTAGCGGCGAAGAGACCCAGTACTTC. Encoded protein: CASSLASGEETQYF.